These 23 T cell receptor beta chains share one sample of origin, sequenced in a study of CD8 T cells in ankylosing spondylitis (dated by TCRdb to the late 2010s). Overall results and qualifications from the work: Blood from ankylosing spondylitis patients appeared to be characterized by a TCR beta motif composed of under 10 highly homologous amino acid variants.

Receptor libraries were prepared by 5' RACE. Instrument on record: Illumina HiSeq 2500. TCRdb trimmed the raw reads at Q25, called clones with MiXCR and kept productive beta chains. Rows with a matching CDR3 protein are joined into one entry that keeps the most common DNA and genes. The sample has about 220,000 distinct CDR3 sequences on record, roughly 18% of them singletons. Approximately 40% of the sample rests with the top ten. For these TCRs, the target antigens are not known. Sequences were obtained from blood, either unsorted or a sorted T cell fraction (not recorded which). The origin of the receptors is a male donor with ankylosing spondylitis.

This chain uses TRBV7-9 with TRBJ1-2; the match to TRBD1 covers 9 bases. Germline V lookup: CDR1 SEHNR, CDR2 FQNEAQ (reference sequence). This CDR3 contains 16 residues. Unmatched junction bases numbered 4, after V lost 1 base and J lost 1 base. CDR3 region: CASSLDTGGFNYGYTF. In nucleotides, the CDR3 is TGTGCCAGCAGCTTAGACACAGGGGGCTTTAACTATGGCTACACCTTC.

The rearrangement links TRBV6-2 or TRBV6-3 to TRBJ2-3; 10 bases fit TRBD2. Germline CDR1 is MNHEY and CDR2 is SVGEGT. The CDR3 length is 16 residues. The junction had 6 bases not matched to a gene; V was cut back by 5 bases and J by 1 base. CDR3 sequence reads: CASSHTAGGGTDTQYF. The CDR3 DNA sequence: TGTGCCAGCAGTCACACAGCGGGAGGGGGCACAGATACGCAGTATTTT.

This chain connects TRBV5-1 to TRBJ2-7; 7 bases fit TRBD2. CDR1 and CDR2 (germline): SGHRS, YFSETQ. V trimming: 4 bases; J trimming: 6 bases; junction bases outside the gene matches: 7. The CDR3 has 13 residues. The CDR3: CASSPPGGFEQYF. CDR3 in DNA: TGCGCCAGCAGCCCGCCCGGGGGGTTCGAGCAGTACTTC.

The CDR3 loop reads CASSRRVQLDQPQHF. In nucleotides, the CDR3 is TGCGCCAGCAGCCGACGGGTGCAGTTGGATCAGCCCCAGCATTTT. The chain combines TRBV4-1 with TRBJ1-5; D gene uncertain. Trimming shortened V by 4 bases and J by 5 bases, and 15 bases separated the two germline ends. Germline V gene lookup returns CDR1 MGHRA and CDR2 YSYEKL. The CDR3 is 15 residues long.

The chain links TRBV7-2 to TRBJ2-5; unclear D gene. The length of the CDR3 is 13 residues. V shed 2 bases and J shed 4 bases, with 8 bases lying between them. Germline CDR1 is SGHTA and CDR2 is FQGNSA. CDR3 coding DNA: TGTGCCAGCAGCTTAATTCTACCAGAGACCCAGTACTTC. This sequence encodes CASSLILPETQYF.

This clonotype came up a few times. The CDR3 protein is CSVGRVTGELFF. In DNA, the CDR3 is TGCAGCGTGGGGAGGGTCACCGGGGAGCTGTTTTTT. V is TRBV29-1 and J is TRBJ2-2; 7 nucleotides agree with TRBD2. Germline V lookup: CDR1 SQVTM, CDR2 ANQGSEA. This CDR3 is 12 amino acids long. The junction had 2 bases not matched to a gene; V was cut back by 6 bases and J by 4 bases.

This clonotype has only a few counts. This chain joins TRBV10-3 and TRBJ2-7, with D uncertain. CDR1 is ENHRY, CDR2 SYGVKD, per germline. Trimming took off 3 bases at V and 3 bases at J, with 9 bases between the two ends. This CDR3 has 13 residues. The CDR3 sequence: CAISESSVYEQYF. In DNA form, the CDR3 reads TGTGCCATCAGTGAATCAAGTGTCTACGAGCAGTACTTC.

This clonotype was counted between two and nine times. The chain has TRBV20-1 and TRBJ2-7; D is perhaps TRBD1 or TRBD2 (6 bases each). The CDR3 runs to 16 residues. V was pared by 6 bases and J by 3 bases, with 24 bases between. The germline CDR1 and CDR2 sequences are DFQATT and SNEGSKA (reference sequence). The CDR3 bases are TGCAGTGCCATAGGAGGGGATGGGGGCGTCTACTACGAGCAGTACTTC. It translates to CSAIGGDGGVYYEQYF.

The chain links TRBV12-3 or TRBV12-4 to TRBJ1-1; TRBD1 matches at 9 bases. V lost 4 bases to trimming and J lost 6 bases; unmatched junction nucleotides: 9. The CDR3 sequence is 15 residues long. This CDR3 is CASSSGQGPPAEAFF. As DNA, the CDR3 is TGTGCCAGCAGTTCAGGACAGGGGCCCCCTGCTGAAGCTTTCTTT.

The chain combines TRBV5-8 with TRBJ2-2; D gene unclear. CDR3 size: 15 residues. Trimming took 7 bases from V and 0 from J, leaving 13 bases between them. CDR1 is SGHTS, CDR2 YDEGEE, per germline. The CDR3 loop is CASLPPYSNTGELFF. As DNA, the CDR3 is TGTGCCAGCCTCCCACCATACTCGAACACCGGGGAGCTGTTTTTT.

The rearrangement links TRBV4-1 to TRBJ1-5, with D uncertain. Germline loops: CDR1 MGHRA, CDR2 YSYEKL. The ends were cut back, 2 bases at V and 4 bases at J, with 15 bases in the middle. The CDR3 spans 16 residues. CDR3 sequence reads: CASSQTQEFPNQPQHF. As DNA, the CDR3 is TGCGCCAGCAGCCAAACCCAGGAATTCCCAAATCAGCCCCAGCATTTT.

This rearrangement joins TRBV4-1 to TRBJ1-1, with D possibly matching TRBD1 (5 bases). V was clipped by 0 bases and J by 3 bases, with 20 bases between them. Germline CDR1 and CDR2: MGHRA and YSYEKL. This CDR3 spans 18 amino acids. Here the CDR3 reads CASSQERGHDASYTEAFF. Here the CDR3 DNA reads TGCGCCAGCAGCCAAGAGCGCGGACACGATGCGTCGTACACTGAAGCTTTCTTT.

This clonotype has just a few counts. The gene calls are TRBV13 and TRBJ2-7; possible D gene TRBD1, 6 bases. CDR1 and CDR2 from the germline V gene are PRHDT and FYEKMQ (reference sequence). The V end was cut by 5 bases, the J end by 5 bases, with 19 bases between. The CDR3 totals 15 residues. The DNA of the CDR3 is TGTGCCAGCAGCAACTGGGACAAAGGCTGGGACGAGCAGTACTTC. Protein sequence: CASSNWDKGWDEQYF.

This chain joins TRBV12-3 or TRBV12-4 and TRBJ2-4, with D perhaps given as TRBD1 or TRBD2 (5 bases each). V lost 2 bases to trimming and J lost 3 bases, with 11 bases between them. This CDR3 contains 15 residues. In nucleotides, the CDR3 is TGTGCCAGCAGTTTACGCAGGGAGAGCAAAAACATTCAGTACTTC. Translated: CASSLRRESKNIQYF.

The V call is TRBV20-1, the J call TRBJ2-7; TRBD2 matches 12 bases. The CDR3 has 12 residues. Germline V lookup: CDR1 DFQATT, CDR2 SNEGSKA (reference sequence). This chain's CDR3 is CKPWTSGVEQYF. The CDR3 nucleotides read TGCAAGCCATGGACTAGCGGGGTAGAGCAGTACTTC.

The chain employs TRBV11-1 and TRBJ2-1; 11 nucleotides agree with TRBD2. The CDR3 totals 18 residues. Unmatched junction bases numbered 16, after V lost 4 bases and J lost 8 bases. CDR1 is SGHAT and CDR2 is FQDESV in the germline V gene (reference sequence). The CDR3: CASSSQTSGVTRTDEQFF. The CDR3 DNA sequence: TGTGCCAGCAGCTCACAGACTAGCGGGGTTACTCGTACGGATGAGCAGTTCTTC.

This clonotype has only a few counts. V usage is TRBV7-3 and J usage is TRBJ2-1, with no clear D. The CDR3 length is 13 residues. V lost 2 bases, J lost 6 bases, and 8 bases lay in between. CDR1 and CDR2 (germline): SGHTA, FQGTGA. CDR3 bases: TGTGCCAGCAGCTTATTTCACTTCAATGAGCAGTTCTTC. Protein sequence: CASSLFHFNEQFF.

With regard to this clonotype: An end of the junction differs from the germline gene, which may be a read error. This chain connects TRBV5-6 to TRBJ2-7; D possibly corresponds to TRBD1 (6 bases). This CDR3 is 14 amino acids long. The germline CDR1 and CDR2 sequences are SGHDT and YYEEEE. The DNA of the CDR3 is TGTGCCATCAGCCTCGGACAGCCTTGCTACGAGCAGTACTTC. It translates to CAISLGQPCYEQYF. The whole variable domain, remainder taken from reference TRBV5-6 and TRBJ2-7, is DAGVTQSPTHLIKTRGQQVTLRCSPKSGHDTVSWYQQALGQGPQFIFQYYEEEERQRGNFPDRFSGHQFPNYSSELNVNALLLGDSALYLCAISLGQPCYEQYFGPGTRLTVT.

In this sample, this clonotype turned up a few times. The chain joins TRBV4-2 to TRBJ2-2; 10 nucleotides align to TRBD2. There are 16 residues in the CDR3. The V gene's germline CDR1 is LGHNA and CDR2 YNFKEQ. Trimming took 2 bases from V and 3 from J; bases not matched to a gene: 3. DNA of the CDR3: TGTGCCAGCAGCCAACCCCTAGCGGGAGACACCGGGGAGCTGTTTTTT. Its translation: CASSQPLAGDTGELFF.

There are many counts of this clonotype. The chain combines TRBV28 with TRBJ2-5; D remains unclear. Trimming shortened V by 5 bases and J by 5 bases, and 12 bases separated the two germline ends. CDR1 MDHEN and CDR2 SYDVKM come from the germline V gene. This CDR3 has 13 residues. The CDR3 is CASSLRVFETQYF. CDR3 DNA sequence: TGTGCCAGCAGTCTCCGGGTTTTCGAGACCCAGTACTTC.

This clonotype was seen at least ten times. The rearrangement links TRBV7-2 to TRBJ1-1; unclear D gene. The germline V gene has CDR1 SGHTA and CDR2 FQGNSA. V shed 1 base and J shed 8 bases, with 5 bases lying between them. The CDR3 length is 11 residues. CDR3: CASSLEAEAFF. In DNA form, the CDR3 reads TGTGCCAGCAGCTTAGAAGCGGAAGCTTTCTTT.

The chain is built from TRBV27 and TRBJ2-5, with no clear D. This CDR3 is 13 amino acids long. The germline V gene encodes CDR1 MNHEY and CDR2 SMNVEV (reference sequence). Trimming pared 3 bases from V and 4 bases from J, leaving 9 bases between. The CDR3 nucleotides read TGTGCCAGCAGTTTTCTCCCGGGAGAGACCCAGTACTTC. It encodes CASSFLPGETQYF.

This clonotype was seen a handful of times. The chain joins TRBV6-5 to TRBJ2-1; 9 bases match TRBD2. The trim removed 0 bases at V and 9 bases at J, leaving 3 bases unmatched. Germline values: CDR1 MNHEY, CDR2 SVGAGI. The CDR3 length is 14 residues. CDR3 sequence reads: CASSYSGGGAEQFF. Written as DNA, the CDR3 is TGTGCCAGCAGTTACTCTGGCGGGGGGGCTGAGCAGTTCTTC.